These 32 T cell receptor beta chains came from one sample sequenced in a study of shared clonotypes between healthy human individuals. The repertoire was sequenced with immunoSEQ multiplex PCR; TCRdb's copy has only in-frame clones and lacks some. This repertoire shows about 1.5 million clones, roughly 96% found once; its top ten account for more than 0.9%. Sequencing input: naive CD4+ T cells sorted from blood. Described subset: CD45RA+ positively selected. The receptors originated from a man aged 25-45 years in good health.

The chain recombines TRBV5-1 with TRBJ2-2; D is ambiguous. V lost 5 bases, J lost 1 base, and 12 bases lay in between. Germline CDR1 reads SGHRS; CDR2 reads YFSETQ. This CDR3 contains 15 residues. CDR3: CASSQGPLNTGELFF. As DNA, the CDR3 is TGCGCCAGCAGTCAAGGACCCCTGAACACCGGGGAGCTGTTTTTT.

The chain recombines TRBV10-3 with TRBJ2-3; perhaps TRBD1 as D (6 bases). The V gene lost 8 bases and the J gene lost 5 bases, with 23 bases spanning the gap. The CDR3 length is 16 residues. Per the germline V gene, CDR1 is ENHRY and CDR2 is SYGVKD. Written as DNA, the CDR3 is TGTGCCATCGCCCTCAGGGGCAACGGAGTTGGAGATACGCAGTATTTT. Its translation: CAIALRGNGVGDTQYF.

This clone was counted once. The chain links TRBV4-3 to TRBJ1-1, with D tentatively TRBD1 (6 bases). Germline V lookup: CDR1 LGHNA, CDR2 YSLEER. The CDR3 totals 15 residues. Trimming pared 0 bases from V and 1 base from J, leaving 9 bases between. This CDR3 is CASSQDGGQNTEAFF. CDR3 nucleotide sequence: TGCGCCAGCAGCCAAGACGGGGGGCAGAACACTGAAGCTTTCTTT.

This clone was detected once. The chain carries TRBV18 and TRBJ2-5, with TRBD1 matching over 8 bases. Germline assignment: CDR1 KGHSH and CDR2 LQKENI. V dropped 6 bases and J dropped 5; count of bases not matched to a gene: 11. This CDR3 region has 15 residues. CDR3 protein: CASSRQGPEYETQYF. The CDR3 DNA follows: TGTGCCAGCTCTCGACAGGGGCCGGAATACGAGACCCAGTACTTC.

This chain connects TRBV6-5 to TRBJ2-5; D is uncertain. The V end lost 2 bases, the J end lost 4 bases, and 14 bases lay between the germline ends. The CDR3 contains 15 residues. Germline V CDR1 and CDR2: MNHEY, SVGAGI. CDR3 bases: TGTGCCAGCAGTTACGGCCTCGGTAGAGGAGAGACCCAGTACTTC. Protein: CASSYGLGRGETQYF.

This rearrangement joins TRBV7-9 to TRBJ2-3; 7 nucleotides line up with TRBD2. V lost 6 bases and J lost 4; bases outside the gene matches: 13. The CDR3 extends over 16 amino acids. Germline V lookup: CDR1 SEHNR, CDR2 FQNEAQ (reference sequence). CDR3 DNA sequence: TGTGCCAGCAGTTCACGAAGTTCGCGGGAGTCAGATACGCAGTATTTT. Amino acid sequence: CASSSRSSRESDTQYF.

This chain uses TRBV4-1 with TRBJ2-2; 9 positions agree with TRBD2. Unmatched junction bases numbered 9, after V lost 0 bases and J lost 4 bases. The CDR3 is 18 residues long. Per the germline V gene, CDR1 is MGHRA and CDR2 is YSYEKL. This CDR3 reads CASSQDRARTSVTGELFF. CDR3 bases: TGCGCCAGCAGCCAAGATCGGGCGAGGACTAGCGTCACCGGGGAGCTGTTTTTT.

In the case of this clone: Additional DNA sequences in this sample encode the identical CDR3. This chain connects TRBV11-3 to TRBJ2-7, with 8 bases lining up with TRBD1. CDR3 length equals 14 residues. Germline assignment: CDR1 SGHNT and CDR2 YENEEA. J was trimmed by 0 bases and V by 6 bases; bases with no gene match: 4. CDR3 residues: CASSPGTGSYEQYF. The CDR3 coding sequence is TGTGCCAGCAGTCCCGGGACAGGCTCCTACGAGCAGTACTTC.

The gene calls are TRBV19 and TRBJ2-1; 8 bases are a match to TRBD2. Germline lookup yields CDR1 LNHDA and CDR2 SQIVND (reference sequence). The CDR3 covers 16 residues. V gave up 6 bases and J gave up 5 bases; unmatched junction bases: 12. This CDR3 reads CASRGLGLDRNNEQFF. The CDR3 bases are TGTGCCAGTAGGGGGTTGGGACTAGATCGTAACAATGAGCAGTTCTTC. The whole variable domain, remainder taken from reference TRBV19 and TRBJ2-1, is DGGITQSPKYLFRKEGQNVTLSCEQNLNHDAMYWYRQDPGQGLRLIYYSQIVNDFQKGDIAEGYSVSREKKESFPLTVTSAQKNPTAFYLCASRGLGLDRNNEQFFGPGTRLTVL.

The V call is TRBV2, the J call TRBJ2-1; D may match TRBD1 or TRBD2 (5 bases each). Germline CDR1 is SNHLY and CDR2 is FYNNEI. CDR3 length: 13 residues. Trimming removed 5 bases from V and 5 bases from J, with 10 bases in between. CDR3 sequence: CASSTGTHNEQFF. The CDR3 nucleotides are TGTGCCAGCAGTACCGGGACGCACAATGAGCAGTTCTTC.

The rearrangement links TRBV9 to TRBJ2-7; TRBD1 matches at 11 bases. CDR1 and CDR2 from the germline V gene are SGDLS and YYNGEE. V was clipped by 3 bases and J by 4 bases; unmatched bases: 3. CDR3 length: 14 amino acids. Here the CDR3 reads CASSGGQGVYEQYF. The CDR3 bases are TGTGCCAGCAGCGGGGGACAGGGGGTGTACGAGCAGTACTTC. The full variable domain, completed using reference TRBV9 and TRBJ2-7, is DSGVTQTPKHLITATGQRVTLRCSPRSGDLSVYWYQQSLDQGLQFLIQYYNGEERAKGNILERFSAQQFPDLHSELNLSSLELGDSALYFCASSGGQGVYEQYFGPGTRLTVT.

The V call is TRBV2, the J call TRBJ2-7; D is undetermined. Germline CDR1 SNHLY, CDR2 FYNNEI. This CDR3 is built from 13 residues. The V end was cut by 4 bases, the J end by 2 bases, with 9 bases between. This CDR3 is CASSVWDPYEQYF. In DNA form, the CDR3 reads TGTGCCAGCAGTGTTTGGGATCCCTACGAGCAGTACTTC. The whole variable domain, remainder taken from reference TRBV2 and TRBJ2-7, is EPEVTQTPSHQVTQMGQEVILRCVPISNHLYFYWYRQILGQKVEFLVSFYNNEISEKSEIFDDQFSVERPDGSNFTLKIRSTKLEDSAMYFCASSVWDPYEQYFGPGTRLTVT.

CDR3 sequence: CASSPPRGRGWLDEQFF. For the CDR3, the DNA is TGTGCCAGCTCACCACCCAGGGGGAGGGGCTGGTTGGATGAGCAGTTCTTC. V and J are TRBV18 and TRBJ2-1, with D tentatively TRBD1 or TRBD2 (7 bases each). CDR3 length: 17 residues. Germline V lookup: CDR1 KGHSH, CDR2 LQKENI. Trimming cost V 0 bases and J 8 bases, with 20 bases left between them.

CDR3 DNA sequence: TGTGCCAGCAGCGCGTGGACAAGCGCGAACACTGAAGCTTTCTTT. This sequence encodes CASSAWTSANTEAFF. The chain links TRBV9 to TRBJ1-1, with D possibly TRBD1 on 5 matching bases. V gave up 3 bases and J gave up 1 base, with 13 bases separating them. This CDR3 spans 15 amino acids. Germline V gives CDR1 SGDLS, CDR2 YYNGEE.

With respect to this clone: The sample has other DNA sequences that encode this CDR3 too. The rearrangement links TRBV18 to TRBJ1-1; 9 bases fit TRBD1. This CDR3 has 14 residues. Per the germline V gene, CDR1 is KGHSH and CDR2 is LQKENI. V was pared by 3 bases and J by 4 bases, with 3 bases of the junction left unmatched. CDR3 protein: CASSPRTGATEAFF. Here the CDR3 DNA reads TGTGCCAGCTCACCTCGGACAGGGGCCACTGAAGCTTTCTTT.

The chain combines TRBV5-1 with TRBJ2-5; a possible D gene is TRBD1 (5 bases). The V end was cut by 4 bases, the J end by 4 bases, with 8 bases between. The CDR3 has 12 residues. The V gene's germline CDR1 is SGHRS and CDR2 YFSETQ. CDR3 bases: TGCGCCAGCAGCCAGGGCGTAGAGACCCAGTACTTC. It translates to CASSQGVETQYF.

The V gene is TRBV9, the J gene TRBJ2-1, with 9 positions matching TRBD1. CDR1 and CDR2 from the germline V gene are SGDLS and YYNGEE. The J segment lost 3 bases and the V segment lost 0 bases, leaving 13 bases of the junction unmatched. The CDR3 is 19 residues long. CDR3 in DNA: TGTGCCAGCAGCGTAGCCAGGGACGCCGGGACAGGGCTCTACAATGAGCAGTTCTTC. Translation gives CASSVARDAGTGLYNEQFF.

This chain connects TRBV7-9 to TRBJ2-1; TRBD2 might be the D (6 bases). The germline CDR1 and CDR2 sequences are SEHNR and FQNEAQ (reference sequence). The CDR3 spans 12 residues. The V and J ends lost 7 bases and 8 bases respectively, with 12 bases between them. The CDR3 region is CASTEGLDEQFF. The CDR3 coding sequence is TGTGCCAGCACGGAGGGCCTAGATGAGCAGTTCTTC.

Only one count was recorded for this clone. This chain joins TRBV28 and TRBJ2-7; 13 bases agree with TRBD2. V lost 8 bases to trimming and J lost 0 bases; unmatched junction nucleotides: 10. The germline gives CDR1 MDHEN, CDR2 SYDVKM. The CDR3 is 17 amino acids. The CDR3 bases are TGTGCCAGCCTCAGGACTAGCGGGAGTTTAAGCTCCTACGAGCAGTACTTC. As protein: CASLRTSGSLSSYEQYF.

This clone was recorded once. The chain carries TRBV7-2 and TRBJ2-7; D gene unclear. The V end was cut by 6 bases, the J end by 3 bases, with 15 bases between. The germline V gene encodes CDR1 SGHTA and CDR2 FQGNSA. This CDR3 spans 14 amino acids. CDR3 loop: CASSFIRSIYEQYF. The CDR3 region has the DNA TGTGCCAGCAGTTTTATCCGGAGCATCTACGAGCAGTACTTC.

The V and J genes are TRBV5-4 and TRBJ2-3; 7 bases align to TRBD1. This CDR3 comprises 15 residues. The germline V gene has CDR1 SGHNT and CDR2 YYREEE (reference sequence). V shed 4 bases and J 3 bases; nucleotides not matched to a gene: 8. The CDR3 reads CASSQGGLETDTQYF. Here the CDR3 DNA reads TGTGCCAGCAGCCAAGGGGGCTTGGAGACAGATACGCAGTATTTT.

The chain is built from TRBV4-1 and TRBJ2-5; tentatively, D is TRBD1 or TRBD2 (6 bases each). Per germline, CDR1 MGHRA and CDR2 YSYEKL. Deletions cut 0 bases from V and 4 bases from J, with 15 bases between. This CDR3 is built from 16 residues. The CDR3: CASSQERAGGGETQYF. CDR3 coding DNA: TGCGCCAGCAGCCAAGAACGGGCCGGGGGCGGAGAGACCCAGTACTTC.

The gene calls are TRBV6-5 and TRBJ1-1; D unclear. CDR1 MNHEY and CDR2 SVGAGI come from the germline V gene. V was trimmed by 4 bases and J by 1 base, leaving 10 bases between them. CDR3 length equals 14 residues. This CDR3 is CASSSLIWNTEAFF. The CDR3 DNA is TGTGCCAGCAGTTCCCTCATCTGGAACACTGAAGCTTTCTTT.

The rearrangement links TRBV5-1 to TRBJ2-3, with 10 positions matching TRBD2. Germline values: CDR1 SGHRS, CDR2 YFSETQ. The CDR3 consists of 19 residues. J was trimmed by 2 bases and V by 0 bases; bases with no gene match: 12. CDR3: CASSLGLAGARGITDTQYF. The CDR3 DNA is TGCGCCAGCAGCTTGGGGCTAGCGGGAGCCCGGGGTATCACAGATACGCAGTATTTT.

V is TRBV30 and J is TRBJ2-2; D may be TRBD1 or TRBD2 (5 bases each). Trimming removed 3 bases at V and 1 base at J, with 15 bases between. Germline CDR1 and CDR2: GTSNPN and SVGIG (reference sequence). This CDR3 contains 16 residues. This CDR3 reads CAWRNIGTGNTGELFF. The CDR3 DNA is TGTGCCTGGAGAAATATCGGGACGGGGAACACCGGGGAGCTGTTTTTT.

This chain connects TRBV28 to TRBJ2-2; 15 nucleotides align to TRBD2. In germline, CDR1 is MDHEN, CDR2 SYDVKM. The ends lost 8 bases at V and 4 bases at J; junction bases unmatched: 5. The CDR3 loop spans 16 amino acids. CDR3 coding DNA: TGTGCCAGCGGACTAGCGGGAGGGCCGGTCACCGGGGAGCTGTTTTTT. Translation: CASGLAGGPVTGELFF.

The chain carries TRBV2 and TRBJ2-5; D is unresolved. CDR3 size: 13 residues. Trimming pared 4 bases from V and 2 bases from J, leaving 8 bases between. From germline, CDR1 is SNHLY and CDR2 FYNNEI. The CDR3 DNA reads as TGTGCCAGCAGTGCTGGCCGACAAGAGACCCAGTACTTC. It yields the protein CASSAGRQETQYF.

The rearrangement uses TRBV5-4 and TRBJ1-2, with D unclear. CDR3 size: 14 residues. Trimming took 0 bases from V and 4 from J, leaving 10 bases between them. Germline V gene lookup returns CDR1 SGHNT and CDR2 YYREEE (reference sequence). In nucleotides, the CDR3 is TGTGCCAGCAGCTTGGGGGAGTCTGGCTATGGCTACACCTTC. Translated: CASSLGESGYGYTF.

The genes are TRBV7-9 and TRBJ2-7, with TRBD2 matching over 12 bases. CDR3 length equals 16 residues. J lost 9 bases, V lost 5 bases, and 14 bases had no gene match. The germline CDR1 and CDR2 sequences are SEHNR and FQNEAQ (reference sequence). The CDR3: CASSILGTSGPPGQYF. The DNA of the CDR3 is TGTGCCAGCAGCATCCTGGGGACTAGCGGGCCTCCGGGGCAGTACTTC.

The chain couples TRBV6-5 to TRBJ1-4, with TRBD1 as a possible D gene (6 bases). Germline loops: CDR1 MNHEY, CDR2 SVGAGI. CDR3 length: 15 amino acids. The V and J ends lost 0 bases and 4 bases respectively, with 9 bases between them. CDR3: CASSYSWTVNEKLFF. CDR3 in DNA: TGTGCCAGCAGTTACTCGTGGACAGTTAATGAAAAACTGTTTTTT.

The rearrangement joins TRBV5-1 to TRBJ2-3; D is unresolved. The CDR3 runs 15 residues. Looked up from germline, CDR1 is SGHRS and CDR2 is YFSETQ. The V gene lost 0 bases and the J gene lost 5 bases, with 13 bases spanning the gap. This CDR3 is CASSLDSIREDTQYF. CDR3 sequence (DNA): TGCGCCAGCAGCTTGGACTCCATTCGCGAAGATACGCAGTATTTT. The full variable domain, completed using reference TRBV5-1 and TRBJ2-3, is KAGVTQTPRYLIKTRGQQVTLSCSPISGHRSVSWYQQTPGQGLQFLFEYFSETQRNKGNFPGRFSGRQFSNSRSEMNVSTLELGDSALYLCASSLDSIREDTQYFGPGTRLTVL.

The chain uses TRBV7-8 and TRBJ2-2; maybe TRBD2 (6 bases). Germline CDR1 reads SGHVS; CDR2 reads FQNEAQ. The CDR3 spans 11 residues. V lost 8 bases and J lost 7, with 8 bases in between. DNA for the CDR3: TGTGCCAGCCTGGGGGGCGGGGAGCTGTTTTTT. This gives the protein CASLGGGELFF.